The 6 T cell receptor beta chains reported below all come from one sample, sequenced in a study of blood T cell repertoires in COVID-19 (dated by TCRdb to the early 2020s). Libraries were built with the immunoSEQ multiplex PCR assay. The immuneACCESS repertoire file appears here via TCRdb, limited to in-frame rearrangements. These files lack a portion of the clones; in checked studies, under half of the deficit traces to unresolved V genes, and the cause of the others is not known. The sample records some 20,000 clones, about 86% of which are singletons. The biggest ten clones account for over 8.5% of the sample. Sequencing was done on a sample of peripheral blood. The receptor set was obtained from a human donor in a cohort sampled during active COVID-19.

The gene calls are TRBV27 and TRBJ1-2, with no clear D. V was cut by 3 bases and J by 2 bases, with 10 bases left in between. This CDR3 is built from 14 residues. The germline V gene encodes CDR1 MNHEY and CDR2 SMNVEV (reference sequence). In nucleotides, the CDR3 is TGTGCCAGCAGTTTTGGTGCGGGGAACTATGGCTACACCTTC. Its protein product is CASSFGAGNYGYTF.

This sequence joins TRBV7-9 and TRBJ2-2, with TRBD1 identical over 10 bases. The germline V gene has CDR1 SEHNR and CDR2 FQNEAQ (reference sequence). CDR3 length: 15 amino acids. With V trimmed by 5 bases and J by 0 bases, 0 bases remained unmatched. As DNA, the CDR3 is TGTGCCAGCAGCGACAGGGGGCCGAACACCGGGGAGCTGTTTTTT. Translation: CASSDRGPNTGELFF. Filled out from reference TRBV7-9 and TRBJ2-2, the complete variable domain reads DTGVSQNPRHKITKRGQNVTFRCDPISEHNRLYWYRQTLGQGPEFLTYFQNEAQLEKSRLLSDRFSAERPKGSFSTLEIQRTEQGDSAMYLCASSDRGPNTGELFFGEGSRLTVL.

In DNA, the CDR3 is TGTGCCAGCAGCCAAAACAGGGAGAACACTGAAGCTTTCTTT. Translated: CASSQNRENTEAFF. The chain employs TRBV4-2 and TRBJ1-1, with a possible D match to TRBD1 (6 bases). CDR1 is LGHNA, CDR2 YNFKEQ, per germline. The V end was cut by 2 bases, the J end by 1 base, with 8 bases between. This CDR3 contains 14 residues.

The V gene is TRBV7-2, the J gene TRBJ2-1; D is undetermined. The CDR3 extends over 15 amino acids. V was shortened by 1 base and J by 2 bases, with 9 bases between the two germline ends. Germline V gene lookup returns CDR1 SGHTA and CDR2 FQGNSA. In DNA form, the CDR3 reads TGTGCCAGCAGCTTAGATCTAGGCCCCTACAATGAGCAGTTCTTC. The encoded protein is CASSLDLGPYNEQFF.

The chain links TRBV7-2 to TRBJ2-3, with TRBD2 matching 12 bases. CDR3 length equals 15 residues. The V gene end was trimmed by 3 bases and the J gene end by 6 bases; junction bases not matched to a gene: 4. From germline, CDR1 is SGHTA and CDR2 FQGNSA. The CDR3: CASSLTSGRTDTQYF. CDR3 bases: TGTGCCAGCAGCTTGACTAGCGGGAGAACGGATACGCAGTATTTT.

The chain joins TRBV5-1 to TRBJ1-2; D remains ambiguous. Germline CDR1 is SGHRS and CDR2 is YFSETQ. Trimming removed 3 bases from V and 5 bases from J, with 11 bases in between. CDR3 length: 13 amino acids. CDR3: CASSSGERYGYTF. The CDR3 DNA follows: TGCGCCAGCAGCTCCGGGGAAAGGTATGGCTACACCTTC.